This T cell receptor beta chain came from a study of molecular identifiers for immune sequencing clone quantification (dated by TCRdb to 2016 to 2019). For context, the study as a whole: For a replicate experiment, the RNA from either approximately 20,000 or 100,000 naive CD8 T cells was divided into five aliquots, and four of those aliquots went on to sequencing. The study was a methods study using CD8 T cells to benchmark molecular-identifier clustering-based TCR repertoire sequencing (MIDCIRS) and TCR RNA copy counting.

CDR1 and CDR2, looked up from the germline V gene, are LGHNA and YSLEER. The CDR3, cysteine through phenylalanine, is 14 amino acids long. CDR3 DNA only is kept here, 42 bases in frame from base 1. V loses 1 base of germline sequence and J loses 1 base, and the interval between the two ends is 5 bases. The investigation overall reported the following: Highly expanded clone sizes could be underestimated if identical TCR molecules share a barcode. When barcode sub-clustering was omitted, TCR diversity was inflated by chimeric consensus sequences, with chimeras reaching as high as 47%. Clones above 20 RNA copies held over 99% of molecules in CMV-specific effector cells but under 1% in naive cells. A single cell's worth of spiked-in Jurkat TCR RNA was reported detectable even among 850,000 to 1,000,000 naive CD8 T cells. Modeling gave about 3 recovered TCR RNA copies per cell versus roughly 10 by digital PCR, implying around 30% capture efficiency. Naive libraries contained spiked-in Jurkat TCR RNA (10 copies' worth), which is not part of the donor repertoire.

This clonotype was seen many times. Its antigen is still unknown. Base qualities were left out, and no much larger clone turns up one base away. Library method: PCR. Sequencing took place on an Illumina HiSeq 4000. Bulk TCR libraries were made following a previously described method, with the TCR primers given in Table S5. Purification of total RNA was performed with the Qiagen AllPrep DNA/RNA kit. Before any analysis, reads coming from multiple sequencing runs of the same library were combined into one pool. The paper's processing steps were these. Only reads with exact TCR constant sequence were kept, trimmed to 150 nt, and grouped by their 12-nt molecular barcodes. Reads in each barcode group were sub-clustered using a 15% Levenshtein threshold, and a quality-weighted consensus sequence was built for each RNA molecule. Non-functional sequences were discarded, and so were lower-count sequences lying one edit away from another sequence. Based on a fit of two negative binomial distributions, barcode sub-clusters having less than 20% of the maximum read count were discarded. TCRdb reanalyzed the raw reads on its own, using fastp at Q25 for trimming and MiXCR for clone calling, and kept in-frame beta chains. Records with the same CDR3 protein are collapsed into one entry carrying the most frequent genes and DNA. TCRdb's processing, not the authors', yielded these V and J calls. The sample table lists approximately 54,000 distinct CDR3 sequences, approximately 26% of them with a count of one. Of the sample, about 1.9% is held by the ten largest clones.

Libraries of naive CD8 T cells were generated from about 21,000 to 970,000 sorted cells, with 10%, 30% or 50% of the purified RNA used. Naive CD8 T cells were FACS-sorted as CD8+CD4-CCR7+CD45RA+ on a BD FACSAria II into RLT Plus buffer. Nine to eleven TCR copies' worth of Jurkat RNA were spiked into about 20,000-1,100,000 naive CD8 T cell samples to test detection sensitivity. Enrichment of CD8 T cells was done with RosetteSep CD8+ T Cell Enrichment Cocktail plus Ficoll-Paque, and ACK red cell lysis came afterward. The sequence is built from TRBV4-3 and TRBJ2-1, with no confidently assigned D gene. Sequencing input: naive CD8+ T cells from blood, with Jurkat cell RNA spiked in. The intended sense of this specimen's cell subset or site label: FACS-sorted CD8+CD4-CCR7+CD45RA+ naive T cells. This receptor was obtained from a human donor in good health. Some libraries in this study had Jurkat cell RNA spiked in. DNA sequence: TGCGCCAGCAGCCAAGTCACTTCCTACAATGAGCAGTTCTTC. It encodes CASSQVTSYNEQFF.